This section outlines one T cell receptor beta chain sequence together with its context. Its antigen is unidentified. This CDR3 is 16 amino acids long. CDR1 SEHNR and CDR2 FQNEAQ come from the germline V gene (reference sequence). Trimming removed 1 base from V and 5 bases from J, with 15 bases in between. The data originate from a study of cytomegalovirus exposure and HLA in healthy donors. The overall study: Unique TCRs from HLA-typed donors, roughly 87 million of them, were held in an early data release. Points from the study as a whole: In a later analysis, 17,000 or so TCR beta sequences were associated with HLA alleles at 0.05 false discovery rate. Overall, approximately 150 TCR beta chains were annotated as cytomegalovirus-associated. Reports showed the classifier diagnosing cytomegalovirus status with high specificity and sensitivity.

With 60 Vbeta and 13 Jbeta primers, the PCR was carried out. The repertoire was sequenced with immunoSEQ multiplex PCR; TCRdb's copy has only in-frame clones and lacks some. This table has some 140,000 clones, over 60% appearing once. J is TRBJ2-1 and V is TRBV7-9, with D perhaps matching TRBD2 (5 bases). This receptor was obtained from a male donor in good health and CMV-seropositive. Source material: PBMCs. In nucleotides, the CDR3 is TGTGCCAGCAGCTTAGTGTATTTTGGAGGAGACAATGAGCAGTTCTTC. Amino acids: CASSLVYFGGDNEQFF.